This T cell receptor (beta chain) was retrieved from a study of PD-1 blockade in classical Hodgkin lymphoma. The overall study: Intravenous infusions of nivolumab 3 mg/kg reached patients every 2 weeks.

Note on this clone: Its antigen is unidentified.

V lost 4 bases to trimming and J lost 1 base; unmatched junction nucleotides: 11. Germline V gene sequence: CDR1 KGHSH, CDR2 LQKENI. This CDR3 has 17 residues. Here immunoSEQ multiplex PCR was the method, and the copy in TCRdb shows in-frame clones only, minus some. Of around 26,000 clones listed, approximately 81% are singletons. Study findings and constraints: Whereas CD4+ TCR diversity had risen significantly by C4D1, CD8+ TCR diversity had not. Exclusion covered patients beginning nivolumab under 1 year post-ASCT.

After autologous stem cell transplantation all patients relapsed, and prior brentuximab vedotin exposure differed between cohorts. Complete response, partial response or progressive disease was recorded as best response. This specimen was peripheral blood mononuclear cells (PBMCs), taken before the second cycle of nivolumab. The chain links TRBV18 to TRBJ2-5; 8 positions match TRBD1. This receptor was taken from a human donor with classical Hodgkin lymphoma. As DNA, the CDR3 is TGTGCCAGCTCACGGGGGACAGGACTGACCTTCCAAGAGACCCAGTACTTC. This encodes CASSRGTGLTFQETQYF. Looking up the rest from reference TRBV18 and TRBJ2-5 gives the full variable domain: NAGVMQNPRHLVRRRGQEARLRCSPMKGHSHVYWYRQLPEEGLKFMVYLQKENIIDESGMPKERFSAEFPKEGPSILRIQQVVRGDSAAYFCASSRGTGLTFQETQYFGPGTRLLVL.